The present entry profiles one TCR beta chain with its context. As originally analysed: It was from reference gene primer amplification that nucleated cell counts were estimated. This table comes from immunoSEQ multiplex PCR, and its TCRdb copy is limited to in-frame clones, with some not included. V, J and clone size are those of that table, while D and trimming were read from the DNA. The table has 200,000 to 250,000 clones, more than 80% seen once. Participants were aged about 18 to 95 years, lived in about 26 US areas, and enrolled virtually. Clinical history as reported by participants underpinned cohort assignment. A case of COVID-19 had been met by exposed participants within 2 weeks before study entry. This CDR3 contains 17 residues. CDR1 is LGHDT and CDR2 is YNNKEL in the germline V gene (reference sequence). The J segment lost 1 base and the V segment lost 4 bases, leaving 8 bases of the junction unmatched.

The data belong to a study of blood T cell repertoires in COVID-19. The sequencing input was PBMCs or T cells enriched from blood (not recorded which). The TCR originated in a middle-aged man who had been exposed to COVID-19. This chain connects TRBV3-1 (or the pseudogene TRBV3-2) to TRBJ1-3, with TRBD1 matching over 9 bases. The CDR3 spells CASSLGQGILSGNTIYF. CDR3 DNA sequence: TGTGCCAGCAGCCTCGGACAGGGGATTTTGTCTGGAAACACCATATATTTT.